This T cell receptor beta chain was identified during a study of cytomegalovirus exposure and HLA in healthy donors. V shed 5 bases and J shed 3 bases, with 13 bases lying between them. The CDR3 length is 14 residues. Germline V gives CDR1 LGHNA, CDR2 YNFKEQ. Here immunoSEQ multiplex PCR was the method, and the copy in TCRdb shows in-frame clones only, minus some. Of 240,000 or so clones listed, approximately 83% are singletons. The V call is TRBV4-2, the J call TRBJ2-5; D is possibly TRBD2 (6 bases). The TCR originated in a woman aged 30 to 39 in good health and CMV-seropositive. What was sequenced was PBMCs. The chain's CDR3 is CASSDRDSKETQYF. DNA for the CDR3: TGTGCCAGCAGCGATCGGGACTCGAAAGAGACCCAGTACTTC.